This T cell receptor (beta chain) was found in a study of glioma-infiltrating T cells after dendritic cell vaccination. The table lists this clone with a count of one. Trimming left V 0 bases short and J 9 bases short, with 16 bases between. The CDR3 extends over 15 amino acids. Germline CDR1 is SGHDT and CDR2 is YYEEEE. Method: immunoSEQ multiplex PCR; TCRdb's copy keeps in-frame clones and lacks some. The table shows around 62,000 clones, with around 83% occurring only once. The receptor's source is a human donor with glioblastoma. The chain links TRBV5-6 to TRBJ2-1, with D perhaps matching TRBD2 (7 bases). Specimen: blood, collected before dendritic cell vaccination. As DNA, the CDR3 is TGTGCCAGCAGCTTGGCCGGGGGGCTGGGGATTGAGCAGTTCTTC. It is translated as CASSLAGGLGIEQFF.